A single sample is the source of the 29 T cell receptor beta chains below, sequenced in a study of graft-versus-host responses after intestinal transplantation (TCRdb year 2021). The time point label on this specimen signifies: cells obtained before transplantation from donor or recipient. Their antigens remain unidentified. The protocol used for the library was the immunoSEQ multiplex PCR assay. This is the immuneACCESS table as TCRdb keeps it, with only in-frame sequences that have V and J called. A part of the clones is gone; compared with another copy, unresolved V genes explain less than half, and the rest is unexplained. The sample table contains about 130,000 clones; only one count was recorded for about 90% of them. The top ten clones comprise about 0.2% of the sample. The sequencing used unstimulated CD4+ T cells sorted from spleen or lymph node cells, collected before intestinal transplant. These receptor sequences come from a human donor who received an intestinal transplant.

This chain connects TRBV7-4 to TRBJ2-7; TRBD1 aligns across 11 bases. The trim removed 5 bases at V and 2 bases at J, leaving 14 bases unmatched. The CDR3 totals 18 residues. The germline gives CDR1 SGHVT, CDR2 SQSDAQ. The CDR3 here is CASSDRDRGYSMAYEQYF. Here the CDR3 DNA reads TGTGCCAGCAGCGACCGGGACAGGGGGTATTCAATGGCCTACGAGCAGTACTTC.

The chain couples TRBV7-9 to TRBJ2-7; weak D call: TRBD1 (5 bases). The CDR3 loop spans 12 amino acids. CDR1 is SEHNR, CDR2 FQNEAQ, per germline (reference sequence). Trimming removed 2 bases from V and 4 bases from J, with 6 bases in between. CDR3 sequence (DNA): TGTGCCAGCAGCTTATCAGGGTACGAGCAGTACTTC. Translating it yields CASSLSGYEQYF. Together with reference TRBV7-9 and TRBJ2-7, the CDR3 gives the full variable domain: DTGVSQNPRHKITKRGQNVTFRCDPISEHNRLYWYRQTLGQGPEFLTYFQNEAQLEKSRLLSDRFSAERPKGSFSTLEIQRTEQGDSAMYLCASSLSGYEQYFGPGTRLTVT.

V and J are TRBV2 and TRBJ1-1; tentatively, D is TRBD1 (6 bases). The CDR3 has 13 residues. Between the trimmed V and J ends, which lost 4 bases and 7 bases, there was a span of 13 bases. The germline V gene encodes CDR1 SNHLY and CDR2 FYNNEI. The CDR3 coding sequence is TGTGCCAGCAGTGTTCTCACAGGGATTGAAGCTTTCTTT. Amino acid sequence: CASSVLTGIEAFF.

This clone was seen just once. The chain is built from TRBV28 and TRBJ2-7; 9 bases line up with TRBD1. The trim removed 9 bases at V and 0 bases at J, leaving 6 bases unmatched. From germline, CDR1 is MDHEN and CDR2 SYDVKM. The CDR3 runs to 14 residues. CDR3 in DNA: TGTGCCAGTTTACGGGACAGGGTCTCCTACGAGCAGTACTTC. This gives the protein CASLRDRVSYEQYF.

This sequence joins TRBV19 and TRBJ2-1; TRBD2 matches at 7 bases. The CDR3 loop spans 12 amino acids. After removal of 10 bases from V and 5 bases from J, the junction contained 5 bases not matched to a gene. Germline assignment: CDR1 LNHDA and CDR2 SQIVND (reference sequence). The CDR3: CATGLVNNEQFF. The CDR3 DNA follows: TGTGCCACCGGACTAGTCAACAATGAGCAGTTCTTC.

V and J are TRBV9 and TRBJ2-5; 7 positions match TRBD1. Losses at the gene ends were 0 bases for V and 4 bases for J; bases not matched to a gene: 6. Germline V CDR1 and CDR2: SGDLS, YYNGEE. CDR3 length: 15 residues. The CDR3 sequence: CASSVDEGAGETQYF. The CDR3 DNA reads TGTGCCAGCAGCGTAGACGAGGGGGCAGGAGAGACCCAGTACTTC.

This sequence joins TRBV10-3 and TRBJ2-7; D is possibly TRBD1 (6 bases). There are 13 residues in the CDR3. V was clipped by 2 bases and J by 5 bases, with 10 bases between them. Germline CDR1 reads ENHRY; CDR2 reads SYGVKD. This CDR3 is CAISERTGNEQYF. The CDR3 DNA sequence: TGTGCCATCAGTGAGCGCACAGGGAACGAGCAGTACTTC.

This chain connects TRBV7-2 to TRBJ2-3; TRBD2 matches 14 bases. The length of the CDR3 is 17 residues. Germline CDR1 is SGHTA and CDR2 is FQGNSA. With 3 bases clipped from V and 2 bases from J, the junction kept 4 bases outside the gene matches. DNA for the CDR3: TGTGCCAGCAGCTTGCGGGGACTAGCGGGAGCCACAGATACGCAGTATTTT. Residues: CASSLRGLAGATDTQYF.

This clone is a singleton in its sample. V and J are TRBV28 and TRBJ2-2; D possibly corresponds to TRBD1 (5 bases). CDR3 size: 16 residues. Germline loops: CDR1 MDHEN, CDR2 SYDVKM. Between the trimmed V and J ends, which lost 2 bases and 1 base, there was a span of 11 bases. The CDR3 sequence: CASSLGRQLNTGELFF. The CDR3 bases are TGTGCCAGCAGTTTAGGTCGACAGCTGAACACCGGGGAGCTGTTTTTT.

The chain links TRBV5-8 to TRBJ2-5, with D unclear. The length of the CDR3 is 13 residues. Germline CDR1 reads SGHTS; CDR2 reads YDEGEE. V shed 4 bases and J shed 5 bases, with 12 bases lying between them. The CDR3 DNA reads TGTGCCAGCAGCGTCACGCGAGCGGAGACCCAGTACTTC. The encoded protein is CASSVTRAETQYF.

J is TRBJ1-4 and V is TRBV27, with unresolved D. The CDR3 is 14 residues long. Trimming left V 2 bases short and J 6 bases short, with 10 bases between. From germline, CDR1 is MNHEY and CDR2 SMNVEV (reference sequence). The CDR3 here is CASSLGFGYEKLFF. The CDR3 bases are TGTGCCAGCAGTTTAGGATTCGGGTATGAAAAACTGTTTTTT.

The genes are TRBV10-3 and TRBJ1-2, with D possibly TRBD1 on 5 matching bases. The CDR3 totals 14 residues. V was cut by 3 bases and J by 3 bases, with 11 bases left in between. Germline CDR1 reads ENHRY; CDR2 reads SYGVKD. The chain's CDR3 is CAISEARDDYGYTF. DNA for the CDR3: TGTGCCATCAGTGAAGCCAGGGACGACTATGGCTACACCTTC.

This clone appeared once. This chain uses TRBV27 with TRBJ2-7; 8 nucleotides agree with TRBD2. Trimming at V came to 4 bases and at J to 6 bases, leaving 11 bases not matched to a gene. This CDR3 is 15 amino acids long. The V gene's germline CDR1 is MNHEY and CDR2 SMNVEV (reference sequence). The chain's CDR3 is CASSSQIGTSIEQYF. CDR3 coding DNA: TGTGCCAGCAGTTCCCAGATAGGGACTAGTATCGAGCAGTACTTC.

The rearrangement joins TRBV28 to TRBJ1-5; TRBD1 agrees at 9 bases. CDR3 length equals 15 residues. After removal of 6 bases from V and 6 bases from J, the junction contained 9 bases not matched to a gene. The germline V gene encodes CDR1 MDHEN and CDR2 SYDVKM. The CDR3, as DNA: TGTGCCAGCAGCTCCGACCGGGACAGGGTTCAGCCCCAGCATTTT. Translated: CASSSDRDRVQPQHF.

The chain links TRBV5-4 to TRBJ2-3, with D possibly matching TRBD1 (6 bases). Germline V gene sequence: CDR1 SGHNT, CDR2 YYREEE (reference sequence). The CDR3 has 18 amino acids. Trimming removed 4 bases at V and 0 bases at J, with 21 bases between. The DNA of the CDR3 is TGTGCCAGCAGCCGACCGTCTACAGGGCTAACTAGCACAGATACGCAGTATTTT. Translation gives CASSRPSTGLTSTDTQYF.

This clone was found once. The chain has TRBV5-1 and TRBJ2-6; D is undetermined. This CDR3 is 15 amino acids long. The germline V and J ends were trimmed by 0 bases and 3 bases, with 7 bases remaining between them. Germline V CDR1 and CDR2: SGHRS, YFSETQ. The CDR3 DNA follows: TGCGCCAGCAGCTTGGAGGGTAGTGGGGCCAACGTCCTGACTTTC. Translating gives CASSLEGSGANVLTF.

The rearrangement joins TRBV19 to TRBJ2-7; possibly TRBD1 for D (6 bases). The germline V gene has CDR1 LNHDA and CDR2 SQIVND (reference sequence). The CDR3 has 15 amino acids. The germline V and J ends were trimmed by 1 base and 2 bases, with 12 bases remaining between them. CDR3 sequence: CASSIARDTTYEQYF. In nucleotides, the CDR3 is TGTGCCAGTAGTATAGCACGGGACACCACCTACGAGCAGTACTTC.

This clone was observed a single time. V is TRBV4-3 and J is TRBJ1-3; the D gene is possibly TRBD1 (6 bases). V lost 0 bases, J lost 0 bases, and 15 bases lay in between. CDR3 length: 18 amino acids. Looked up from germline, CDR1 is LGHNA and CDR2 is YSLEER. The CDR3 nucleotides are TGCGCCAGCAGCCAAGAAGTAAGACGAGGGGGCTCTGGAAACACCATATATTTT. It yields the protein CASSQEVRRGGSGNTIYF.

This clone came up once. In DNA, the CDR3 is TGTGCCAGTAGTCAGGCGGACAGGACGTTCATGAACACTGAAGCTTTCTTT. It yields the protein CASSQADRTFMNTEAFF. This chain connects TRBV19 to TRBJ1-1; 7 bases are a match to TRBD1. CDR1 and CDR2 (germline): LNHDA, SQIVND (reference sequence). There are 17 residues in the CDR3. V was pared by 5 bases and J by 0 bases, with 12 bases of the junction left unmatched.

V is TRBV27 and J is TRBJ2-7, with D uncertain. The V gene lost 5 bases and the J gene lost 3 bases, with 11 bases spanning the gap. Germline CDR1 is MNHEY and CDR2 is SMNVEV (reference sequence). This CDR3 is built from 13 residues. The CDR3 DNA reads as TGTGCCAGCAGTCAATCAGCTTACTACGAGCAGTACTTC. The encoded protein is CASSQSAYYEQYF.

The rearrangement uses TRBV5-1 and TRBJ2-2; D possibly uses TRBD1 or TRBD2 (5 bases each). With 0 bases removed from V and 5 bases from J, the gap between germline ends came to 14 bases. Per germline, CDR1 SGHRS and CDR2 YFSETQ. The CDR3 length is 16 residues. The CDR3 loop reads CASSLAEGSGTGELFF. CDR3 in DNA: TGCGCCAGCAGCTTGGCCGAGGGGTCAGGAACCGGGGAGCTGTTTTTT. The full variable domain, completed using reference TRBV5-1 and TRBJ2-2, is KAGVTQTPRYLIKTRGQQVTLSCSPISGHRSVSWYQQTPGQGLQFLFEYFSETQRNKGNFPGRFSGRQFSNSRSEMNVSTLELGDSALYLCASSLAEGSGTGELFFGEGSRLTVL.

The CDR3 DNA reads as TGTGCCAGTAGTGCCGGGGACACCTCCTACGAGCAGTACTTC. It specifies CASSAGDTSYEQYF. This chain links TRBV19 with TRBJ2-7; D perhaps matches TRBD1 (6 bases). CDR1 and CDR2 (germline): LNHDA, SQIVND (reference sequence). The germline V and J ends were trimmed by 5 bases and 0 bases, with 11 bases remaining between them. CDR3 size: 14 residues.

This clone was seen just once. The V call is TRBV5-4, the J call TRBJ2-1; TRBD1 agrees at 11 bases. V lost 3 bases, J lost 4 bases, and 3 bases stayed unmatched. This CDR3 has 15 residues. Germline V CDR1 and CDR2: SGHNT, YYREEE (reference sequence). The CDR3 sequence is CASSSGTGGYNEQFF. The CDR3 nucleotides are TGTGCCAGCAGCTCCGGGACAGGGGGGTACAATGAGCAGTTCTTC.

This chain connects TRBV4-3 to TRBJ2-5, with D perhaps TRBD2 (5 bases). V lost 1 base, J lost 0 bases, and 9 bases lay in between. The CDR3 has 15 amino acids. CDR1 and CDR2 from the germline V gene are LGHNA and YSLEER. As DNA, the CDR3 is TGCGCCAGCAGCCAAGGGCCGGGGTACCAAGAGACCCAGTACTTC. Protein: CASSQGPGYQETQYF.

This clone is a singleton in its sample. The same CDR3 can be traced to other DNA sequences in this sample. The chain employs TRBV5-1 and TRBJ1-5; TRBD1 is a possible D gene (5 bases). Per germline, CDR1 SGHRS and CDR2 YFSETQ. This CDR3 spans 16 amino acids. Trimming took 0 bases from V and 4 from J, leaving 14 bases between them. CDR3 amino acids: CASSLDGRGGNQPQHF. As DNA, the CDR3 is TGCGCCAGCAGCTTGGATGGGCGGGGGGGGAATCAGCCCCAGCATTTT.

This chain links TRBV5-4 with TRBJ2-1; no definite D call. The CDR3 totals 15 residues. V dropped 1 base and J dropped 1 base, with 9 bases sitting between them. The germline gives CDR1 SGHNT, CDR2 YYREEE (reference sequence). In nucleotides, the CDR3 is TGTGCCAGCAGCTTGAAGGTAGCTTCCTACAATGAGCAGTTCTTC. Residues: CASSLKVASYNEQFF. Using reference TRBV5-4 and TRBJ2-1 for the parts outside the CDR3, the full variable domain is ETGVTQSPTHLIKTRGQQVTLRCSSQSGHNTVSWYQQALGQGPQFIFQYYREEENGRGNFPPRFSGLQFPNYSSELNVNALELDDSALYLCASSLKVASYNEQFFGPGTRLTVL.

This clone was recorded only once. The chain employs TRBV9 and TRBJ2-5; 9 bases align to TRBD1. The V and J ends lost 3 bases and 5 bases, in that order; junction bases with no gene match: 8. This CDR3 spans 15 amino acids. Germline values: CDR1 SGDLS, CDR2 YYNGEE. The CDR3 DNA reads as TGTGCCAGCAGCGCCTACAACAGGGGGCGGGAGACCCAGTACTTC. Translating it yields CASSAYNRGRETQYF.

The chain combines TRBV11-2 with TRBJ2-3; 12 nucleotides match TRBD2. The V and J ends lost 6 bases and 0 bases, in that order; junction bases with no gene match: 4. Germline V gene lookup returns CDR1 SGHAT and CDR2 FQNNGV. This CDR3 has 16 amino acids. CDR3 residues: CASSSGTSGSTDTQYF. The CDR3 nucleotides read TGTGCCAGCAGTTCCGGGACTAGCGGGAGCACAGATACGCAGTATTTT.

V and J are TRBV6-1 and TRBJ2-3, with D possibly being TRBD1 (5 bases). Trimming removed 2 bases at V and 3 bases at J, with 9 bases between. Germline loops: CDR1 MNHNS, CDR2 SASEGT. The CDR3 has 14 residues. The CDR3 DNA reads TGTGCCAGCAGTGAACAGGGTATTACAGATACGCAGTATTTT. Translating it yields CASSEQGITDTQYF.